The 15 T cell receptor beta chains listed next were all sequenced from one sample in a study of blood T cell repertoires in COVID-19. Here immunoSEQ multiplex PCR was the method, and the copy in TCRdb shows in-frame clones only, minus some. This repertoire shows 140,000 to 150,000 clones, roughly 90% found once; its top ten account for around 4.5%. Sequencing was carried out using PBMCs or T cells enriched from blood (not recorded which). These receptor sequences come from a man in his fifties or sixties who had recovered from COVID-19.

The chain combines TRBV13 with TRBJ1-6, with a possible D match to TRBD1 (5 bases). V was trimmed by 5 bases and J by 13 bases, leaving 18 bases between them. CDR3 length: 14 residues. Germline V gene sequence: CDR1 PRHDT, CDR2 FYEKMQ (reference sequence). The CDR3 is CASSLPSRGSPLHF. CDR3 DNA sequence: TGTGCCAGCAGCCTACCCTCCCGGGGGAGTCCCCTCCACTTT.

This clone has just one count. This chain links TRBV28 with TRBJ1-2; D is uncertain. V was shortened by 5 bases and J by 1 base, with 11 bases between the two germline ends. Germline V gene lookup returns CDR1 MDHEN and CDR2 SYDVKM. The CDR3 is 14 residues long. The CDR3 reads CASSRIQINYGYTF. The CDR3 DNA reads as TGTGCCAGCAGTCGCATACAGATTAACTATGGCTACACCTTC.

Here the CDR3 reads CASSPIQGTDTEAFF. Here the CDR3 DNA reads TGTGCCAGCTCACCAATACAGGGGACAGATACTGAAGCTTTCTTT. V and J are TRBV18 and TRBJ1-1, with TRBD1 identical over 7 bases. Trimming cost V 2 bases and J 5 bases; bases outside gene matches: 8. Germline V lookup: CDR1 KGHSH, CDR2 LQKENI. The CDR3 contains 15 residues.

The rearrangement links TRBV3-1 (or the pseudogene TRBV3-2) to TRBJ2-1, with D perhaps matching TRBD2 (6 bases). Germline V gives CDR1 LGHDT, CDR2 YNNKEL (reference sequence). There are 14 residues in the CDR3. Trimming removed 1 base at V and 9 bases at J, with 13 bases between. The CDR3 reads CASSQGRVGGEQFF. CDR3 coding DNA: TGTGCCAGCAGCCAAGGGAGGGTCGGGGGTGAGCAGTTCTTC.

CDR3 region: CASLSTLFYYGYTF. The CDR3 DNA reads TGTGCCAGTCTGTCGACACTCTTTTACTATGGCTACACCTTC. This chain links TRBV19 with TRBJ1-2; D unresolved. V dropped 8 bases and J dropped 3 bases, with 16 bases sitting between them. Germline CDR1 LNHDA, CDR2 SQIVND (reference sequence). The CDR3 is 14 residues long.

The CDR3 DNA is TGTGCCAGCGGCGCGGGGCGAGGTCAGCCCCAGCATTTT. This sequence encodes CASGAGRGQPQHF. The chain combines TRBV11-2 with TRBJ1-5; the D gene is possibly TRBD1 (5 bases). Trimming took off 8 bases at V and 6 bases at J, with 14 bases between the two ends. There are 13 residues in the CDR3. In germline, CDR1 is SGHAT, CDR2 FQNNGV. The full variable domain, rest sourced from reference TRBV11-2 and TRBJ1-5, is EAGVAQSPRYKIIEKRQSVAFWCNPISGHATLYWYQQILGQGPKLLIQFQNNGVVDDSQLPKDRFSAERLKGVDSTLKIQPAKLEDSAVYLCASGAGRGQPQHFGDGTRLSIL.

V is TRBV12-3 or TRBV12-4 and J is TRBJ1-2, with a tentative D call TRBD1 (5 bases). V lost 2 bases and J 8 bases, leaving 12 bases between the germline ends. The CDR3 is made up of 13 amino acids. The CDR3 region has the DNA TGTGCCAGCAGTTTATTAGTTGGGGCGGGCTACACCTTC. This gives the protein CASSLLVGAGYTF.

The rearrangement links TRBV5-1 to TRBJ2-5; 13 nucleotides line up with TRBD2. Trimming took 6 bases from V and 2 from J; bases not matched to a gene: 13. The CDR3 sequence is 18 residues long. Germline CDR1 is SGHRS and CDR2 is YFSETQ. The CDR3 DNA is TGCGCCAGCAACATAGGGACTAGCGGGGAGACAGGGCAAGAGACCCAGTACTTC. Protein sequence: CASNIGTSGETGQETQYF.

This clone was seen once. CDR3 residues: CASSTGTSGEQYF. CDR3 DNA sequence: TGTGCCAGCAGCACCGGGACTAGCGGGGAGCAGTACTTC. The V gene is TRBV7-6, the J gene TRBJ2-7; the match to TRBD2 covers 12 bases. Germline trimming cut 5 bases from V and 7 bases from J; bases unmatched to any gene: 3. Germline-derived CDR1 and CDR2 are SGHVS and FNYEAQ. The length of the CDR3 is 13 residues.

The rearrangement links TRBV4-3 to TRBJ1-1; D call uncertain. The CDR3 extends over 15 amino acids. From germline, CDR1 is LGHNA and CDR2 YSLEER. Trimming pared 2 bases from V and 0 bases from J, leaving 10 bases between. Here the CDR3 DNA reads TGCGCCAGCAGCCAATGGCGGGGTTTGAACACTGAAGCTTTCTTT. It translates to CASSQWRGLNTEAFF.

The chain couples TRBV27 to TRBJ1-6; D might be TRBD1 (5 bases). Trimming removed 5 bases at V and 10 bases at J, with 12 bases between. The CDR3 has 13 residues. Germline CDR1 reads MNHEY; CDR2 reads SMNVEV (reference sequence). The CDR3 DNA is TGTGCCAGCAGTCCTGACAGAAAGTCACCCCTCCACTTT. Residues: CASSPDRKSPLHF.

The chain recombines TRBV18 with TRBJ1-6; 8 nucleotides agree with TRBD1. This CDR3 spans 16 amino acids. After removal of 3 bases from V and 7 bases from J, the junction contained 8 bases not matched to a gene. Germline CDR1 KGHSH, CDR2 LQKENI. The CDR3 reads CASSPPTGGPNSPLHF. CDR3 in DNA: TGTGCCAGCTCACCTCCTACAGGGGGGCCGAATTCACCCCTCCACTTT.

The CDR3, as DNA: TGTGCCAGCAGTACACAGAGCTCCTATAATTCACCCCTCCACTTT. Translation: CASSTQSSYNSPLHF. The V gene is TRBV25-1, the J gene TRBJ1-6; D is unresolved. Germline CDR1 MGHDK, CDR2 SYGVNS. The CDR3 spans 15 residues. V lost 5 bases and J lost 0, with 8 bases in between.

The CDR3 coding sequence is TGTGCCAGCAGCCGCCGGACAGGGGATAGCAATCAGCCCCAGCATTTT. This sequence encodes CASSRRTGDSNQPQHF. The chain recombines TRBV5-5 with TRBJ1-5; 9 nucleotides line up with TRBD1. Germline V gene sequence: CDR1 SGHKS, CDR2 YYEKEE (reference sequence). The V and J ends lost 4 bases and 0 bases, in that order; junction bases with no gene match: 5. There are 16 residues in the CDR3.

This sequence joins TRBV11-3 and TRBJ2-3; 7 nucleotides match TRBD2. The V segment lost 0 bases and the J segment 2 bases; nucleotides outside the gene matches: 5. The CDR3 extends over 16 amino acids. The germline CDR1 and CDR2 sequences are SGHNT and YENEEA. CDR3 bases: TGTGCCAGCAGCTTAGAGACGGGGGGAACCACAGATACGCAGTATTTT. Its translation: CASSLETGGTTDTQYF.